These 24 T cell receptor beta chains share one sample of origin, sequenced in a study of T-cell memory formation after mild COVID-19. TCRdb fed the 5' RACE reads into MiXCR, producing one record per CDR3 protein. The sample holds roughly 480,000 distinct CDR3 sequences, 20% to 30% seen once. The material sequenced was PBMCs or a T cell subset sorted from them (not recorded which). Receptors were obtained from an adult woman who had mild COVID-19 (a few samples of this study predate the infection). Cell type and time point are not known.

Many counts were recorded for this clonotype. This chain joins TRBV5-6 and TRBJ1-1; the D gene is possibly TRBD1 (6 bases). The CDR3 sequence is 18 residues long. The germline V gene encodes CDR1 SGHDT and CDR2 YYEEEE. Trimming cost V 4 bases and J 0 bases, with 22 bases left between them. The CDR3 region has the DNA TGTGCCAGCAGCCCGGAGGAGGTGGGGGCCCCTTTGAACACTGAAGCTTTCTTT. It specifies CASSPEEVGAPLNTEAFF.

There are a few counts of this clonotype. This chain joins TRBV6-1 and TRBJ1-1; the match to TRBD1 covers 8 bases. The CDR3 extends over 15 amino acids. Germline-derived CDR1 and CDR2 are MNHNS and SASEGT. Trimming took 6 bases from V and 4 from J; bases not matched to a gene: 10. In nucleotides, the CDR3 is TGTGCCAGCAGCTTAATTAACGGACAGGGCACTGAAGCTTTCTTT. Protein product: CASSLINGQGTEAFF.

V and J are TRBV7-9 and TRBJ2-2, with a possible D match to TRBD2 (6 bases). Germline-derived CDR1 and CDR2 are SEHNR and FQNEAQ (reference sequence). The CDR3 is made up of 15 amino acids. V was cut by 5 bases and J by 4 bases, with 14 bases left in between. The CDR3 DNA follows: TGTGCCAGCAGCCGCCGAGCGGGCACCACCGGGGAGCTGTTTTTT. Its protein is CASSRRAGTTGELFF.

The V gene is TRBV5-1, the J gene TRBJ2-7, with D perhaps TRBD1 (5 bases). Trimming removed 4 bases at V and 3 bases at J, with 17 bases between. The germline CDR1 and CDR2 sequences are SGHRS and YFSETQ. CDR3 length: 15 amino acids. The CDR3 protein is CASSQRSGYFYEQYF. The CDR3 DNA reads TGCGCCAGCAGCCAGAGATCAGGGTATTTCTACGAGCAGTACTTC.

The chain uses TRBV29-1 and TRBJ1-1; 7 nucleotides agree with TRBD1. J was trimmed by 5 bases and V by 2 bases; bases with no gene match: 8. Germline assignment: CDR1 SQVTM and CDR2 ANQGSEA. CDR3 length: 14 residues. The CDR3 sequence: CSVESPRTGTEAFF. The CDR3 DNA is TGCAGCGTTGAATCGCCGCGGACAGGAACTGAAGCTTTCTTT.

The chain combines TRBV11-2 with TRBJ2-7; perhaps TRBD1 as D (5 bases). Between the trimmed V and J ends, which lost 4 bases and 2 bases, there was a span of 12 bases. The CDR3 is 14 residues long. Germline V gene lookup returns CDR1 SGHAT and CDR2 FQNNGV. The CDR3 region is CASSSTSRAYEQYF. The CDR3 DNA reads TGTGCCAGCAGCTCAACATCCAGGGCCTACGAGCAGTACTTC.

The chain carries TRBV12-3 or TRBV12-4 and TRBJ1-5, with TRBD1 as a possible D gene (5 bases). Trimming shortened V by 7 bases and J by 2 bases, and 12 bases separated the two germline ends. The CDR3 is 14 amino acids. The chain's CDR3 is CASNQGYRNQPQHF. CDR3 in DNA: TGTGCCAGCAACCAGGGTTATCGCAATCAGCCCCAGCATTTT.

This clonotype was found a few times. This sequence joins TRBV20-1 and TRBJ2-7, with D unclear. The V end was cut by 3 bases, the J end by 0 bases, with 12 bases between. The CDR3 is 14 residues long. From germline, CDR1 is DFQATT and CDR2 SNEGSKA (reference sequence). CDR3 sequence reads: CSASAVPNSYEQYF. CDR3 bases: TGCAGTGCTAGTGCGGTCCCCAACTCCTACGAGCAGTACTTC.

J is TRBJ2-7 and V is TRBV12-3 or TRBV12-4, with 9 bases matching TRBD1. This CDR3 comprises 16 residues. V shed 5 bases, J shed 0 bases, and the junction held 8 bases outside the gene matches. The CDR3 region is CASSRTGGASSYEQYF. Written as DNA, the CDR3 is TGTGCCAGCAGTAGAACAGGGGGCGCGAGCTCCTACGAGCAGTACTTC.

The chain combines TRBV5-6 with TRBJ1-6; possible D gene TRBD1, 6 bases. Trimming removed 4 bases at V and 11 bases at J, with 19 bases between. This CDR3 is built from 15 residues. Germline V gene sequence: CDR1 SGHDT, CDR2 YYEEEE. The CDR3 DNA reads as TGTGCCAGCAGCCTGCGGGGGGCAACTATGACACCCCTCCACTTT. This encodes CASSLRGATMTPLHF.

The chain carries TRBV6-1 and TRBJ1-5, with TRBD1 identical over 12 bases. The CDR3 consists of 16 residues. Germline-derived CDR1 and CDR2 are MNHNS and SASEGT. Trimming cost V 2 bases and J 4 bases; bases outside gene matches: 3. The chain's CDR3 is CASSERGQGANQPQHF. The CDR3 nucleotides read TGTGCCAGCAGTGAAAGGGGACAGGGGGCAAATCAGCCCCAGCATTTT.

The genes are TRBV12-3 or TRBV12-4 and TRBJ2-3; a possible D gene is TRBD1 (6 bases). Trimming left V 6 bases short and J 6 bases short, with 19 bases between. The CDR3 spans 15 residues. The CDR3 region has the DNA TGTGCCAGCAGCAAAAGCGAGGGTAGGGGGGATACGCAGTATTTT. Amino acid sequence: CASSKSEGRGDTQYF.

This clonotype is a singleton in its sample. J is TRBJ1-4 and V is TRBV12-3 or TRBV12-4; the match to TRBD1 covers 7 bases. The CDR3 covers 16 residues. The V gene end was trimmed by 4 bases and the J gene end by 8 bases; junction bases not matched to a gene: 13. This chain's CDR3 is CASSSGWTGKEEKLFF. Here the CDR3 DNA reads TGTGCCAGCAGTTCCGGATGGACAGGTAAAGAAGAAAAACTGTTTTTT.

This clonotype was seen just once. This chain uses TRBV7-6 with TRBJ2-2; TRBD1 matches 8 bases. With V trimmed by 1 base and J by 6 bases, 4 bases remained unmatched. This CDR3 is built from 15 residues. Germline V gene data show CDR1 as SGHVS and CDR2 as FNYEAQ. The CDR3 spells CASSLEETGAGELFF. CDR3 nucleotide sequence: TGTGCCAGCAGCTTAGAAGAGACAGGGGCCGGGGAGCTGTTTTTT.

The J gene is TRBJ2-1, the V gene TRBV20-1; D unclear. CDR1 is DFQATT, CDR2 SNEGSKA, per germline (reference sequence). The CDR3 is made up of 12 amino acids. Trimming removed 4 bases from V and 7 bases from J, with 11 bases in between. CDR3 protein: CSAKAIGNEQFF. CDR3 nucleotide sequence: TGCAGTGCTAAGGCGATTGGGAATGAGCAGTTCTTC.

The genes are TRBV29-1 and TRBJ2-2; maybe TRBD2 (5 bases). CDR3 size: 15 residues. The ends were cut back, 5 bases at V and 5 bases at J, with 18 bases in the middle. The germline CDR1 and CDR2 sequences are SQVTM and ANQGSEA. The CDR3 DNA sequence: TGCAGCGTTATCTTCGAGCTAGCCGCTACCGGGGAGCTGTTTTTT. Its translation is CSVIFELAATGELFF.

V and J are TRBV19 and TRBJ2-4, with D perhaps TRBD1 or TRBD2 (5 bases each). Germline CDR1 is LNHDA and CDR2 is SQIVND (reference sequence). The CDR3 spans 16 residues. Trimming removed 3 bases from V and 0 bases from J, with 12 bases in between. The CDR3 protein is CASSMSGGPAKNIQYF. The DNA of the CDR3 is TGTGCCAGTAGTATGTCTGGGGGTCCAGCCAAAAACATTCAGTACTTC.

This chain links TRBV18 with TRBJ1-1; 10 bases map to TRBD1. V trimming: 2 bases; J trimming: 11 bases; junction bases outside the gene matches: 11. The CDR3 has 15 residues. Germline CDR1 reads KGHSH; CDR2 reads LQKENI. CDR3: CASSPLNGDRGNAFF. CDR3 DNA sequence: TGTGCCAGCTCACCATTAAATGGGGACAGGGGTAATGCTTTCTTT. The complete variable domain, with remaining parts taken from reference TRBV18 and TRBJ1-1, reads NAGVMQNPRHLVRRRGQEARLRCSPMKGHSHVYWYRQLPEEGLKFMVYLQKENIIDESGMPKERFSAEFPKEGPSILRIQQVVRGDSAAYFCASSPLNGDRGNAFFGQGTRLTVV.

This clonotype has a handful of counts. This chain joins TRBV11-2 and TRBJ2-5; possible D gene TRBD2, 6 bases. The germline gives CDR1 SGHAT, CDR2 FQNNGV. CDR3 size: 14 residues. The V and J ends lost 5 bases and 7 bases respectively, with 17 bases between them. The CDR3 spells CASSLTSPTGTQYF. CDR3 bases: TGTGCCAGCAGCCTGACTAGTCCGACGGGGACCCAGTACTTC.

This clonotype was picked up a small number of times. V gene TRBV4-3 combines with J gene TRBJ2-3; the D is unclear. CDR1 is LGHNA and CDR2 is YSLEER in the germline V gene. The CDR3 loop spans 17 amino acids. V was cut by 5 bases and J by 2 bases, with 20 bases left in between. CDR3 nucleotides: TGCGCCAGCAGCACCCAGGCTCCAGGAAGCTCCACAGATACGCAGTATTTT. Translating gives CASSTQAPGSSTDTQYF.

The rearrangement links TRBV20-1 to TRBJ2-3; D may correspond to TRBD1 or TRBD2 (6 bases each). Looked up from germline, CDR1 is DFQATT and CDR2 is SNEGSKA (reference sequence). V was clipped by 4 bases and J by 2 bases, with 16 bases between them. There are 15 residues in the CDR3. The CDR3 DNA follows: TGCAGTGCTAAGAGGGGGGAGCTTGTCACAGATACGCAGTATTTT. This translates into CSAKRGELVTDTQYF.

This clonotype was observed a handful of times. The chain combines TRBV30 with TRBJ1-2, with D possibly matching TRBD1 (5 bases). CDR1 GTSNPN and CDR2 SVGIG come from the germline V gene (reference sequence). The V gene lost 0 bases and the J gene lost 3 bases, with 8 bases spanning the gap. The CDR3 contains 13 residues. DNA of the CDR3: TGTGCCTGGAGTGTCAGGGACGACTATGGCTACACCTTC. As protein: CAWSVRDDYGYTF.

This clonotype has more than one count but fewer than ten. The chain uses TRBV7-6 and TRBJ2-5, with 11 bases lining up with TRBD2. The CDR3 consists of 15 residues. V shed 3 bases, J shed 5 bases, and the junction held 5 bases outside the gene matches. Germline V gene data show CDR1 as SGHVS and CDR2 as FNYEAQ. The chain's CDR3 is CASSLGLAARETQYF. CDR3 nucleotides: TGTGCCAGCAGCTTGGGACTAGCGGCTCGCGAGACCCAGTACTTC.

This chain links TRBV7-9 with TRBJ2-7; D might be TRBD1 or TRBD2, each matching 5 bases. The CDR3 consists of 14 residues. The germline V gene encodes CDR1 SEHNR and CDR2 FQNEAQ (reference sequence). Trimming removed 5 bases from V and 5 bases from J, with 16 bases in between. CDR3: CASSPWDRPHEQYF. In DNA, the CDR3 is TGTGCCAGCAGCCCCTGGGACCGCCCACACGAGCAGTACTTC.